The 28 T cell receptor beta chains listed next were all sequenced from one sample in a study of T cells in Graves' hyperthyroidism and ophthalmopathy. Amplified TCR beta CDR3 regions derived from RNA transcripts. With the HTBI primer set, the TCR CDR3 went through a first round of RT-PCR. TCRdb itself ran the multiplex PCR reads through MiXCR, one entry per CDR3 protein. The repertoire has some 320,000 distinct CDR3 sequences, 12% to 15% of them found once; the top ten carry almost 35%. What was sequenced was blood. Every receptor here comes from a woman between 40 and 50 years old with Graves' ophthalmopathy.

This clonotype was detected many times. V and J are TRBV20-1 and TRBJ2-7; the match to TRBD2 covers 10 bases. The V gene end was trimmed by 3 bases and the J gene end by 3 bases; junction bases not matched to a gene: 11. CDR3 length: 16 amino acids. Germline assignment: CDR1 DFQATT and CDR2 SNEGSKA (reference sequence). CDR3 residues: CSARSLPGTSDYEQYF. The CDR3 DNA reads TGCAGTGCTAGGTCGTTACCCGGGACTAGCGACTACGAGCAGTACTTC.

This clonotype was counted many times. The rearrangement joins TRBV12-3 or TRBV12-4 to TRBJ2-7; a weak D match, TRBD1 (6 bases). Trimming removed 3 bases from V and 6 bases from J, with 9 bases in between. This CDR3 has 12 amino acids. The CDR3 DNA reads as TGTGCCAGCAGTTTTCAGGGGCTCGAGCAGTACTTC. Translation gives CASSFQGLEQYF.

This clonotype has ten or more counts. This chain joins TRBV3-1 and TRBJ1-2; D is unresolved. The V gene's germline CDR1 is LGHDT and CDR2 YNNKEL (reference sequence). Trimming stripped 4 bases from V and 4 bases from J, with 13 bases between. CDR3 length: 14 residues. This CDR3 reads CASSPTRTGYGYTF. CDR3 bases: TGTGCCAGCAGCCCGACCCGGACGGGCTATGGCTACACCTTC.

J is TRBJ1-1 and V is TRBV10-3; 7 bases fit TRBD1. This CDR3 contains 13 residues. Trimming cost V 8 bases and J 5 bases; bases outside gene matches: 8. Germline CDR1 ENHRY, CDR2 SYGVKD. Here the CDR3 reads CAIAGQRGTEAFF. In DNA form, the CDR3 reads TGTGCCATCGCGGGACAGCGAGGTACTGAAGCTTTCTTT.

This clonotype came up many times. V usage is TRBV6-1 and J usage is TRBJ2-7; TRBD2 is a possible D gene (5 bases). V dropped 7 bases and J dropped 0 bases, with 13 bases sitting between them. The CDR3 runs to 14 residues. Germline-derived CDR1 and CDR2 are MNHNS and SASEGT. The CDR3 reads CASKTGFGSYEQYF. In DNA, the CDR3 is TGTGCCAGCAAGACGGGATTTGGCTCCTACGAGCAGTACTTC.

This clonotype has ten or more counts. DNA of the CDR3: TGCAGCATTTCCTACAATGAGCAGTTCTTC. It encodes CSISYNEQFF. The chain couples TRBV20-1 to TRBJ2-1, with no clear D. This CDR3 region has 10 residues. Germline CDR1 and CDR2: DFQATT and SNEGSKA (reference sequence).

The rearrangement uses TRBV4-1 and TRBJ2-5, with D uncertain. CDR1 is MGHRA, CDR2 YSYEKL, per germline. The V and J ends lost 0 bases and 1 base respectively, with 15 bases between them. The CDR3 is 17 residues long. The CDR3 loop reads CASSQEGVWLGQETQYF. In DNA, the CDR3 is TGCGCCAGCAGCCAAGAAGGAGTCTGGCTAGGCCAAGAGACCCAGTACTTC.

This clonotype was recorded many times. This rearrangement joins TRBV7-9 to TRBJ2-7; 11 bases fit TRBD2. V dropped 1 base and J dropped 7; count of bases not matched to a gene: 12. The V gene's germline CDR1 is SEHNR and CDR2 FQNEAQ (reference sequence). The CDR3 sequence is 17 residues long. CDR3 region: CASSLGALAGVLREQYF. In DNA, the CDR3 is TGTGCCAGCAGCTTAGGTGCACTAGCGGGAGTTCTGAGGGAGCAGTACTTC.

This clonotype was observed many times. The chain has TRBV12-3 or TRBV12-4 and TRBJ1-2; D unclear. The CDR3 length is 13 residues. V was shortened by 6 bases and J by 0 bases, with 8 bases between the two germline ends. The CDR3 is CASSQSTNYGYTF. The CDR3 bases are TGTGCCAGCAGCCAAAGCACTAACTATGGCTACACCTTC.

This clonotype was found many times. DNA of the CDR3: TGTGCCAGCAGTTTTACAGGGGGCCGCGCAGATACGCAGTATTTT. Translation: CASSFTGGRADTQYF. This chain links TRBV12-3 or TRBV12-4 with TRBJ2-3; 9 bases align to TRBD1. The CDR3 extends over 15 amino acids. Trimming at V came to 3 bases and at J to 4 bases, leaving 5 bases not matched to a gene.

This clonotype was seen ten or more times. V is TRBV11-2 and J is TRBJ2-1, with TRBD2 identical over 7 bases. Germline V gene data show CDR1 as SGHAT and CDR2 as FQNNGV. The CDR3 is 17 residues long. V dropped 5 bases and J dropped 4; count of bases not matched to a gene: 14. The CDR3 DNA reads as TGTGCCAGCAGCCCCCTCTGGGGCGGGGGAAGGTACAATGAGCAGTTCTTC. Translated, it gives CASSPLWGGGRYNEQFF.

This clonotype was recorded many times. The DNA of the CDR3 is TGTGCCAGCAATCCAGTCAACTATGGCTACACCTTC. Its translation: CASNPVNYGYTF. This chain uses TRBV2 with TRBJ1-2, with D unclear. The length of the CDR3 is 12 residues. From germline, CDR1 is SNHLY and CDR2 FYNNEI. V gave up 7 bases and J gave up 2 bases, with 8 bases separating them.

CDR3 protein: CASRPLAGRYEQYF. Here the CDR3 DNA reads TGTGCCAGCAGACCACTAGCGGGAAGATACGAGCAGTACTTC. The rearrangement uses TRBV2 and TRBJ2-7; 10 bases are shared with TRBD2. J was trimmed by 4 bases and V by 6 bases; bases with no gene match: 6. Germline CDR1 SNHLY, CDR2 FYNNEI. The CDR3 length is 14 residues.

This clonotype was counted at least ten times. The genes are TRBV6-1 and TRBJ2-1; D remains ambiguous. Per the germline V gene, CDR1 is MNHNS and CDR2 is SASEGT. CDR3 length: 13 residues. Trimming pared 3 bases from V and 5 bases from J, leaving 8 bases between. CDR3 nucleotides: TGTGCCAGCAGTGATCGCCCCGACAATGAGCAGTTCTTC. It encodes CASSDRPDNEQFF.

The chain uses TRBV3-1 and TRBJ2-2; 7 bases map to TRBD1. Germline V gives CDR1 LGHDT, CDR2 YNNKEL (reference sequence). V lost 3 bases and J lost 7; bases outside the gene matches: 5. CDR3 length equals 14 residues. DNA of the CDR3: TGTGCCAGCAGCCAGCAGGGGGTGGTCGGGGAGCTGTTTTTT. Translated, it gives CASSQQGVVGELFF.

This clonotype was observed many times. The rearrangement joins TRBV7-9 to TRBJ2-1, with 8 bases that match TRBD2. V was clipped by 8 bases and J by 2 bases; unmatched bases: 2. Looked up from germline, CDR1 is SEHNR and CDR2 is FQNEAQ (reference sequence). The CDR3 consists of 13 residues. CDR3 nucleotides: TGTGCCAGCGTAGCGGGAACCTACAATGAGCAGTTCTTC. As protein: CASVAGTYNEQFF.

V is TRBV28 and J is TRBJ1-1, with D unresolved. CDR3 length: 13 residues. Trimming left V 7 bases short and J 0 bases short, with 9 bases between. Germline-derived CDR1 and CDR2 are MDHEN and SYDVKM. The CDR3 bases are TGTGCCAGCACCCGACCAGTGAACACTGAAGCTTTCTTT. Encoded protein: CASTRPVNTEAFF.

This clonotype was seen repeatedly, ten times or more. This rearrangement joins TRBV7-8 to TRBJ1-1, with unresolved D. Germline-derived CDR1 and CDR2 are SGHVS and FQNEAQ. The CDR3 is 15 residues long. The V end lost 0 bases, the J end lost 5 bases, and 13 bases lay between the germline ends. The CDR3 DNA reads TGTGCCAGCAGCTTAGCGGTTAGCGGGGTTACTGAAGCTTTCTTT. It is translated as CASSLAVSGVTEAFF. Complete variable domain (other parts from reference TRBV7-8 and TRBJ1-1): GAGVSQSPRYKVAKRGQDVALRCDPISGHVSLFWYQQALGQGPEFLTYFQNEAQLDKSGLPSDRFFAERPEGSVSTLKIQRTQQEDSAVYLCASSLAVSGVTEAFFGQGTRLTVV.

This sequence joins TRBV9 and TRBJ2-2; D might be TRBD1 or TRBD2, each matching 5 bases. The CDR3 consists of 14 residues. CDR1 SGDLS and CDR2 YYNGEE come from the germline V gene. V lost 0 bases and J lost 3, with 6 bases in between. The CDR3 nucleotides read TGTGCCAGCAGCGTAGTGGGGGACACCGGGGAGCTGTTTTTT. Encoded protein: CASSVVGDTGELFF.

This clonotype was found many times. The chain combines TRBV20-1 with TRBJ2-5, with D possibly being TRBD2 (6 bases). Germline-derived CDR1 and CDR2 are DFQATT and SNEGSKA (reference sequence). The CDR3 totals 14 residues. V was cut by 8 bases and J by 5 bases, with 21 bases left in between. The CDR3 is CSTTPSARSETQYF. The CDR3 nucleotides read TGCAGTACTACGCCTAGCGCCAGGTCGGAGACCCAGTACTTC.

This clonotype was picked up many times. Compared with germline, one end of the junction differs, possibly owing to a read error. J is TRBJ1-2 and V is TRBV2; D unresolved. The CDR3 extends over 11 amino acids. CDR1 is SNHLY, CDR2 FYNNEI, per germline. For the CDR3, the DNA is TGTGCCAGCAGAGAAGGTCCTGGCTACACCTTC. The encoded protein is CASREGPGYTF.

V is TRBV4-2 and J is TRBJ2-5, with TRBD1 matching over 10 bases. Germline lookup yields CDR1 LGHNA and CDR2 YNFKEQ. Trimming removed 4 bases from V and 4 bases from J; junction bases left unmatched: 12. The CDR3 sequence is 17 residues long. CDR3 nucleotides: TGTGCCAGCAGCCTGATACCGACAGGGGGCTACGGAGAGACCCAGTACTTC. It specifies CASSLIPTGGYGETQYF.

In its sample, this clonotype was seen many times. The rearrangement uses TRBV27 and TRBJ2-7; TRBD2 aligns across 10 bases. This CDR3 is 15 amino acids long. Losses at the gene ends were 0 bases for V and 6 bases for J; bases not matched to a gene: 5. In germline, CDR1 is MNHEY, CDR2 SMNVEV (reference sequence). CDR3 protein: CASSLSASGRGEQYF. CDR3 DNA sequence: TGTGCCAGCAGTTTATCGGCTAGCGGGAGAGGCGAGCAGTACTTC.

This clonotype was seen more than once but under ten times. The rearrangement links TRBV6-4 to TRBJ1-5; D uncertain. This CDR3 is built from 13 residues. The V gene's germline CDR1 is MRHNA and CDR2 SNTAGT. Trimming pared 7 bases from V and 7 bases from J, leaving 14 bases between. CDR3: CASNWREAQPQHF. CDR3 DNA sequence: TGTGCCAGCAATTGGAGGGAGGCCCAGCCCCAGCATTTT.

This clonotype was counted between two and nine times. The V gene is TRBV10-1, the J gene TRBJ2-1; D is possibly TRBD1 or TRBD2 (5 bases each). The germline gives CDR1 WNHNN, CDR2 SYGVQD (reference sequence). The CDR3 loop spans 17 amino acids. Trimming stripped 1 base from V and 0 bases from J, with 13 bases between. CDR3 amino acids: CASSELGTPSSYNEQFF. DNA of the CDR3: TGCGCCAGCAGTGAGTTAGGGACCCCAAGCTCCTACAATGAGCAGTTCTTC.

This chain links TRBV7-9 with TRBJ2-7, with D possibly being TRBD2 (6 bases). The CDR3 has 14 amino acids. The germline V and J ends were trimmed by 2 bases and 5 bases, with 13 bases remaining between them. Germline CDR1 and CDR2: SEHNR and FQNEAQ (reference sequence). The CDR3 sequence is CASSLSGLFNEQYF. In DNA form, the CDR3 reads TGTGCCAGCAGCTTATCGGGACTCTTTAACGAGCAGTACTTC.

Concerning this clonotype: Since no conserved phenylalanine or tryptophan closes the CDR3, a read error is the likely cause. The rearrangement joins TRBV12-3 or TRBV12-4 to TRBJ2-7; possible D gene TRBD2, 5 bases. The CDR3 has 14 amino acids. V lost 7 bases and J 1 base, leaving 14 bases between the germline ends. CDR3: CASTRRGLSYEQYL. The DNA of the CDR3 is TGTGCCAGCACCAGAAGAGGACTTTCCTACGAGCAGTACCTC.

V is TRBV3-1 and J is TRBJ2-6; maybe TRBD1 (6 bases). V lost 4 bases to trimming and J lost 4 bases, with 8 bases between them. The CDR3 contains 14 residues. From germline, CDR1 is LGHDT and CDR2 YNNKEL (reference sequence). The CDR3 sequence is CASSRDIGANVLTF. As DNA, the CDR3 is TGTGCCAGCAGCCGGGACATCGGGGCCAACGTCCTGACTTTC.